The clone carrying this T cell receptor beta chain was observed a single time. The CDR3 is 13 residues long. The V gene's germline CDR1 is SNHLY and CDR2 FYNNEI. The germline V and J ends were trimmed by 8 bases and 5 bases, with 13 bases remaining between them. The source of the sample is a study of blood T cell repertoires in COVID-19. Study-wide background: There were acute and convalescent COVID-19 samples, and they came from the United States, Italy and Spain. The analysed material was cDNA or gDNA that came from T cells, B-cell-depleted T cells, or PBMCs.

This table comes from immunoSEQ multiplex PCR, and its TCRdb copy is limited to in-frame clones, with some not included. The table has tens of thousands of clones, 88% seen once. The sequenced sample consisted of peripheral blood. The sequence was collected from a human donor in a cohort sampled during active COVID-19. The chain recombines TRBV2 with TRBJ2-1, with D possibly TRBD2 on 5 matching bases. CDR3 amino acids: CASAAGLNNEQFF. The DNA for the CDR3 is TGTGCCAGCGCGGCAGGACTCAACAATGAGCAGTTCTTC.